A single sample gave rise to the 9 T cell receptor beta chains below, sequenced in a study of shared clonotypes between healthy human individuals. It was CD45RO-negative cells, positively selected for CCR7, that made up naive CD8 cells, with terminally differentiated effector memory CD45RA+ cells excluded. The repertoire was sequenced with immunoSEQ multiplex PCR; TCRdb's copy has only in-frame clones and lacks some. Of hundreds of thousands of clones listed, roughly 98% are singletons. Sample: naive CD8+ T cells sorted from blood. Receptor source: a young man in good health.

CDR3 region: CASMELGYNEQFF. DNA of the CDR3: TGTGCCAGCATGGAGCTAGGCTACAATGAGCAGTTCTTC. This chain joins TRBV27 and TRBJ2-1, with D uncertain. This CDR3 spans 13 amino acids. Germline V gene lookup returns CDR1 MNHEY and CDR2 SMNVEV (reference sequence). V shed 7 bases and J shed 3 bases, with 10 bases lying between them.

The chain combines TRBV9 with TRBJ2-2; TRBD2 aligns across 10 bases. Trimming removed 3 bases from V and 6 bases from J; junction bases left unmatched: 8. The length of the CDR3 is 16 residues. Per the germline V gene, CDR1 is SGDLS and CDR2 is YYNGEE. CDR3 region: CASSAEREGRPGELFF. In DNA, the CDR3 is TGTGCCAGCAGCGCCGAGCGGGAGGGCCGTCCCGGGGAGCTGTTTTTT.

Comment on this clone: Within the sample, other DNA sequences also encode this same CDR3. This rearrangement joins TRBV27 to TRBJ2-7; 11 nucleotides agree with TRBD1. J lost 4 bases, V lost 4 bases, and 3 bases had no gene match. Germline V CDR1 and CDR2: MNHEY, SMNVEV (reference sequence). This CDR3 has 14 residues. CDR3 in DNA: TGTGCCAGCAGTTCAGGGACAGGGGGTTACGAGCAGTACTTC. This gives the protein CASSSGTGGYEQYF.

The CDR3 DNA follows: TGTGCCAGCAGCCAAGAGCGGGAGGGCCGGGATGAGCAGTTCTTC. Translated: CASSQEREGRDEQFF. The rearrangement joins TRBV4-2 to TRBJ2-1, with TRBD2 identical over 9 bases. CDR3 length equals 15 residues. CDR1 LGHNA and CDR2 YNFKEQ come from the germline V gene. Losses at the gene ends were 0 bases for V and 8 bases for J; bases not matched to a gene: 5.

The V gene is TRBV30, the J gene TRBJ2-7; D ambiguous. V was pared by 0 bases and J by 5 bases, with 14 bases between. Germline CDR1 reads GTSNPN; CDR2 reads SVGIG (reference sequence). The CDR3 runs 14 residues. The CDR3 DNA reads TGTGCCTGGAGTGTACCGCGTAGATTCCACGAGCAGTACTTC. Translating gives CAWSVPRRFHEQYF.

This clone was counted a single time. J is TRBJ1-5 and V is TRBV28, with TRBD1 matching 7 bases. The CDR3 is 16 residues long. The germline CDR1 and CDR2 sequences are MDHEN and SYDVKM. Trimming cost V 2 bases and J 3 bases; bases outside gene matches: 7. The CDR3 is CASSLIRDSINQPQHF. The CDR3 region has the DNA TGTGCCAGCAGTTTAATCCGGGACAGCATCAATCAGCCCCAGCATTTT.

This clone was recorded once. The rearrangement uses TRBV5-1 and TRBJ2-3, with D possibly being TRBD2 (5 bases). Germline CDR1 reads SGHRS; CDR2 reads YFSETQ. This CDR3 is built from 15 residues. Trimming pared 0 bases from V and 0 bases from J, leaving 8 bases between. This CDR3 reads CASSLAEASTDTQYF. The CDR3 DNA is TGCGCCAGCAGCTTGGCGGAGGCTAGCACAGATACGCAGTATTTT.

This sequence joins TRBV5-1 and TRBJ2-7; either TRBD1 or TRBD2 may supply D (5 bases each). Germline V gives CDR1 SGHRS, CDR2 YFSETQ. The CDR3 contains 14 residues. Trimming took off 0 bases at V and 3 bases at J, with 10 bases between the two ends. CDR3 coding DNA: TGCGCCAGCAGCTTGGTTAGGGGAGACTACGAGCAGTACTTC. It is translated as CASSLVRGDYEQYF.

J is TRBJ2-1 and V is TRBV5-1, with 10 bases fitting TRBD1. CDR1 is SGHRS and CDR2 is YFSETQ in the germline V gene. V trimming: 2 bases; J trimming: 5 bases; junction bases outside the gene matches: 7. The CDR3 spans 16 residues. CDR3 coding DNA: TGCGCCAGCAGCTTTCCAGACAGGGGGCTCCACAATGAGCAGTTCTTC. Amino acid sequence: CASSFPDRGLHNEQFF.